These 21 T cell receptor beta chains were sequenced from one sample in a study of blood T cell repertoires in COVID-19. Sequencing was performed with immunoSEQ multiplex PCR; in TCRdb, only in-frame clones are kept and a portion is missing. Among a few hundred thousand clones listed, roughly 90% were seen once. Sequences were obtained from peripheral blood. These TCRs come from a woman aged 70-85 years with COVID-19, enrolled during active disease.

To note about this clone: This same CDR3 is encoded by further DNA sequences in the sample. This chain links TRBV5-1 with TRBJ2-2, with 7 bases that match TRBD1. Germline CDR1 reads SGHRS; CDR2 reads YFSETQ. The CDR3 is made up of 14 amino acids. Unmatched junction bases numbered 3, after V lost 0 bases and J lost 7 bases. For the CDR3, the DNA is TGCGCCAGCAGCTTGGGACAGGGCGGCGGGGAGCTGTTTTTT. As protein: CASSLGQGGGELFF.

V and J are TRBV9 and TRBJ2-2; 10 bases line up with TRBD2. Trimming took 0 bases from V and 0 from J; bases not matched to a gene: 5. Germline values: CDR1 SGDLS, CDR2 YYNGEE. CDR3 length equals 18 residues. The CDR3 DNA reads TGTGCCAGCAGCGTAGAGGTAGCGGGGGGATCGAACACCGGGGAGCTGTTTTTT. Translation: CASSVEVAGGSNTGELFF.

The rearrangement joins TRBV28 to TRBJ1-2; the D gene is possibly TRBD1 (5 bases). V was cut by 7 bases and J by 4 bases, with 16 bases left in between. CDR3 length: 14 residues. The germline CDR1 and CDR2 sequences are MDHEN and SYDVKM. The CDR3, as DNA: TGTGCCAGCACCGAGGCGGGGCTCGGCTATGGCTACACCTTC. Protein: CASTEAGLGYGYTF.

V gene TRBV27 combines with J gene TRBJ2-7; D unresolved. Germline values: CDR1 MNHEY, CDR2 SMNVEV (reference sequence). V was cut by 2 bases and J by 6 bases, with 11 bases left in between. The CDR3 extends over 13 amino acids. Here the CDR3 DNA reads TGTGCCAGCAGTTTAGGATTCCCAGGCGAGCAGTACTTC. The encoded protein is CASSLGFPGEQYF.

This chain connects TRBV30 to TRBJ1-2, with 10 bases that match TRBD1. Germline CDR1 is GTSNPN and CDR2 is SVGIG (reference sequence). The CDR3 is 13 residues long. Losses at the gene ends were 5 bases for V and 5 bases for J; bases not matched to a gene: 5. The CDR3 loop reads CAWEKGQGYGYTF. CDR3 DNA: TGTGCCTGGGAAAAGGGACAGGGGTATGGCTACACCTTC.

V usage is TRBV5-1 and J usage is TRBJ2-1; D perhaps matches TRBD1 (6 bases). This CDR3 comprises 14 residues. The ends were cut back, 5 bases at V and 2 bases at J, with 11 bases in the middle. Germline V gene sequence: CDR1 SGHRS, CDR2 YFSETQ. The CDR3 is CASSYPGAYNEQFF. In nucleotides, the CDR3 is TGCGCCAGCAGTTACCCAGGGGCCTACAATGAGCAGTTCTTC. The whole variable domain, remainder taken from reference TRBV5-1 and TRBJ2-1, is KAGVTQTPRYLIKTRGQQVTLSCSPISGHRSVSWYQQTPGQGLQFLFEYFSETQRNKGNFPGRFSGRQFSNSRSEMNVSTLELGDSALYLCASSYPGAYNEQFFGPGTRLTVL.

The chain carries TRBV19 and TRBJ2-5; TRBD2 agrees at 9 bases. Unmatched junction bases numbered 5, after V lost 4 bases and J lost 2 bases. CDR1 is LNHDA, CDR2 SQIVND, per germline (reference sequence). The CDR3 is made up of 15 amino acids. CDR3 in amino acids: CASSRERGVQETQYF. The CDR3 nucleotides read TGTGCCAGTAGTAGGGAGCGGGGGGTGCAAGAGACCCAGTACTTC. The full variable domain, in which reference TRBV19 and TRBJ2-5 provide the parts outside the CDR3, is DGGITQSPKYLFRKEGQNVTLSCEQNLNHDAMYWYRQDPGQGLRLIYYSQIVNDFQKGDIAEGYSVSREKKESFPLTVTSAQKNPTAFYLCASSRERGVQETQYFGPGTRLLVL.

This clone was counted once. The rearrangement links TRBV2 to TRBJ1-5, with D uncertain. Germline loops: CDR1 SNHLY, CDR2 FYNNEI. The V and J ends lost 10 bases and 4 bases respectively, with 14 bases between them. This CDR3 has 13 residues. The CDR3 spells CATTDLSNQPQHF. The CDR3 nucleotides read TGTGCCACCACAGATTTGTCGAATCAGCCCCAGCATTTT.

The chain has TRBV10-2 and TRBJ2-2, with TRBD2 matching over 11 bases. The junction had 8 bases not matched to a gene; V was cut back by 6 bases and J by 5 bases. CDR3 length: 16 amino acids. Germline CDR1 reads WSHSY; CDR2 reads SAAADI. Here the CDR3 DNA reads TGCGCCAGCAGGGAATTAGCGGGGGGGCGAACCGGGGAGCTGTTTTTT. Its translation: CASRELAGGRTGELFF.

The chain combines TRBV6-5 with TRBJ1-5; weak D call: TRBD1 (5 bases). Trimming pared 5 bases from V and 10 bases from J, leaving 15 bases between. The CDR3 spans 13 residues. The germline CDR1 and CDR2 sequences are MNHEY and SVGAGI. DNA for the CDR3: TGTGCCAGCAGTCATCCCGGGGGGAGTCCCCAGCATTTT. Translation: CASSHPGGSPQHF.

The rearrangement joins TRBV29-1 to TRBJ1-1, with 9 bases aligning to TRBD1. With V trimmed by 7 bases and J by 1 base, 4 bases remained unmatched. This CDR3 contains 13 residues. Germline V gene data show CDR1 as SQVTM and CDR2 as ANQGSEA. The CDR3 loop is CSASGQGNTEAFF. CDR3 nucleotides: TGCAGCGCCTCGGGACAGGGGAACACTGAAGCTTTCTTT. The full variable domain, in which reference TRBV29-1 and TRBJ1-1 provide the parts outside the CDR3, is SAVISQKPSRDICQRGTSLTIQCQVDSQVTMMFWYRQQPGQSLTLIATANQGSEATYESGFVIDKFPISRPNLTFSTLTVSNMSPEDSSIYLCSASGQGNTEAFFGQGTRLTVV.

The CDR3 sequence: CATSDWTGAYGYTF. Written as DNA, the CDR3 is TGTGCCACCAGTGACTGGACAGGGGCCTATGGCTACACCTTC. This chain connects TRBV24-1 to TRBJ1-2, with 9 bases fitting TRBD1. From germline, CDR1 is KGHDR and CDR2 SFDVKD. V lost 4 bases, J lost 4 bases, and 3 bases stayed unmatched. The CDR3 extends over 14 amino acids.

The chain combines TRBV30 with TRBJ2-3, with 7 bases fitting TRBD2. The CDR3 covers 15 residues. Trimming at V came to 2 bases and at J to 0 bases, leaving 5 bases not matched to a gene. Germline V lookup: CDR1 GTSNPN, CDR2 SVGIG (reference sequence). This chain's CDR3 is CAWSLKRGSTDTQYF. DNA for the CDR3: TGTGCCTGGAGTCTCAAGCGGGGTAGCACAGATACGCAGTATTTT. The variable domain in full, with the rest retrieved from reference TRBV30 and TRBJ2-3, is SQTIHQWPATLVQPVGSPLSLECTVEGTSNPNLYWYRQAAGRGLQLLFYSVGIGQISSEVPQNLSASRPQDRQFILSSKKLLLSDSGFYLCAWSLKRGSTDTQYFGPGTRLTVL.

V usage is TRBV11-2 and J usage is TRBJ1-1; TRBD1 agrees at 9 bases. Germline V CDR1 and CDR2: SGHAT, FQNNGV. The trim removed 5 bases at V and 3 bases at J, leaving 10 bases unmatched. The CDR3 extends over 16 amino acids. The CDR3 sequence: CASSLDRGNIYTEAFF. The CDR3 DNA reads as TGTGCCAGCAGCCTGGACAGGGGCAACATATACACTGAAGCTTTCTTT.

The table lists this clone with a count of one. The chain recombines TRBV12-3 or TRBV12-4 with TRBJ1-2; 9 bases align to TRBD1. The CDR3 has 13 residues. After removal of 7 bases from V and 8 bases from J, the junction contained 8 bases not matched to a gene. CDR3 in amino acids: CASTPGTGLGYTF. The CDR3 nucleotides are TGTGCCAGCACCCCCGGGACAGGGTTGGGCTACACCTTC.

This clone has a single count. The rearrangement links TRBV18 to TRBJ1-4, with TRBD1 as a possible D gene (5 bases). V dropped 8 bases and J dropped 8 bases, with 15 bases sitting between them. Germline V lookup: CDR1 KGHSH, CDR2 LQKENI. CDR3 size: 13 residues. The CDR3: CASTGGGEEKLFF. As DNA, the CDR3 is TGTGCCAGCACGGGCGGGGGTGAGGAAAAACTGTTTTTT.

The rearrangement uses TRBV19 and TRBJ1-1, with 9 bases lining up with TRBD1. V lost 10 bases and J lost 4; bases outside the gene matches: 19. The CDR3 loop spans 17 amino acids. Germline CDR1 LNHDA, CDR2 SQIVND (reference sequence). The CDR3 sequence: CATAPGQGSFGVTEAFF. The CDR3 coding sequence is TGTGCCACCGCACCGGGACAGGGAAGCTTCGGGGTCACTGAAGCTTTCTTT.

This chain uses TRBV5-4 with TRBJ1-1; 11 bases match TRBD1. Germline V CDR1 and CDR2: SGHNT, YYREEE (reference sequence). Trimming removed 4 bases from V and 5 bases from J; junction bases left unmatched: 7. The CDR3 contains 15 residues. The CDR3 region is CASSGQGALGTEAFF. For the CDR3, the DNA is TGTGCCAGCAGCGGACAGGGGGCTTTAGGAACTGAAGCTTTCTTT.

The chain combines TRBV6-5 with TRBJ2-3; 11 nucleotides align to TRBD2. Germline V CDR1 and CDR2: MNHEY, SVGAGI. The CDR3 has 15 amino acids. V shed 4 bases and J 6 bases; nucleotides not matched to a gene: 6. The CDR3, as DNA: TGTGCCAGCAGTTTTAGCGGGGGGGCGAGTGATACGCAGTATTTT. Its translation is CASSFSGGASDTQYF.

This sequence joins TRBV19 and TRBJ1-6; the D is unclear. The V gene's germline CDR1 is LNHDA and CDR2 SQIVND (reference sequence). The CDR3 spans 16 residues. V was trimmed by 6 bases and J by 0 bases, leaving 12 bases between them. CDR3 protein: CASRTDYSSYNSPLHF. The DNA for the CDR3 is TGTGCCAGTAGGACGGACTATAGCTCCTATAATTCACCCCTCCACTTT.

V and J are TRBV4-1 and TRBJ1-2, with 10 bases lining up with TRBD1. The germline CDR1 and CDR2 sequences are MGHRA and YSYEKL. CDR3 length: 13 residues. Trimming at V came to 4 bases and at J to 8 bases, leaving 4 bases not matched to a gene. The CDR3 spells CASSRPGQGGYTF. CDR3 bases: TGCGCCAGCAGCCGCCCGGGACAGGGGGGCTACACCTTC.